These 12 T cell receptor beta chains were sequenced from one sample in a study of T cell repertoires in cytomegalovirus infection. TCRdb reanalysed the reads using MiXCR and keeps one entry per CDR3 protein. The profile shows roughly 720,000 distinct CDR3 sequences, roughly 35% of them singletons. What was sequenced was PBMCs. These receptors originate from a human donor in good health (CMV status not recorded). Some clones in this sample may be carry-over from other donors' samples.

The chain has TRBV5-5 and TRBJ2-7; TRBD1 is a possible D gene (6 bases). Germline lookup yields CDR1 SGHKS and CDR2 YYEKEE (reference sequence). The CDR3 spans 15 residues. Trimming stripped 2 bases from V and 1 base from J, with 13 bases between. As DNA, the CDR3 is TGTGCCAGCAGCTTATCGGTGACAGGATCCTACGAGCAGTACTTC. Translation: CASSLSVTGSYEQYF.

Written as DNA, the CDR3 is TGTGCCAGCAGTTTACTAGTCGGCGGCCGGAACACTGAAGCTTTCTTT. It yields the protein CASSLLVGGRNTEAFF. The chain carries TRBV28 and TRBJ1-1; D is undetermined. The V gene lost 2 bases and the J gene lost 1 base, with 14 bases spanning the gap. Germline values: CDR1 MDHEN, CDR2 SYDVKM. The CDR3 has 16 residues.

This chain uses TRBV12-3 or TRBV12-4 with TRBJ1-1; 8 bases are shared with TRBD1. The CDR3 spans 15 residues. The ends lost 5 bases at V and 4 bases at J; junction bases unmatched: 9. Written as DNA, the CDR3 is TGTGCCAGCAGTCGCGATCCTACAGGGGGCACTGAAGCTTTCTTT. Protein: CASSRDPTGGTEAFF.

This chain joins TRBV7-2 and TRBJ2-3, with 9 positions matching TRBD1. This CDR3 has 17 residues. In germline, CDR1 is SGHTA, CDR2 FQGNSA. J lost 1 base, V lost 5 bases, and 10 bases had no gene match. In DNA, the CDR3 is TGTGCCAGCAGCGCCTCTAAGACAGGGGGTGGCACAGATACGCAGTATTTT. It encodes CASSASKTGGGTDTQYF.

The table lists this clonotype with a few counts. The CDR3 DNA follows: TGTGCCAGCAGTTACTCGAAGGGGGTGTGGTCACCCCTCCACTTT. It translates to CASSYSKGVWSPLHF. The chain is built from TRBV6-5 and TRBJ1-6, with a weak D call TRBD1 (6 bases). Trimming took off 0 bases at V and 10 bases at J, with 13 bases between the two ends. From germline, CDR1 is MNHEY and CDR2 SVGAGI. The CDR3 length is 15 residues.

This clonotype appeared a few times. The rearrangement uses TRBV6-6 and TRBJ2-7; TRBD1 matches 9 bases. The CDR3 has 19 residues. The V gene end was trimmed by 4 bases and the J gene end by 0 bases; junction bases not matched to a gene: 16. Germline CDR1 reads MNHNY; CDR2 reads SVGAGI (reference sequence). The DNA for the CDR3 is TGTGCCAGCAGTTTTAACGCACCGGGACAGGGAATACTCTCCTACGAGCAGTACTTC. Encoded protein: CASSFNAPGQGILSYEQYF.

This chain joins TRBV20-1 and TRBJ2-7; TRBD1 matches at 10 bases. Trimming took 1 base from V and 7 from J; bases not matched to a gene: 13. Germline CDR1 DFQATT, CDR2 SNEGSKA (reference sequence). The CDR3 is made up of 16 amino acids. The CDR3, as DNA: TGCAGTGCTAGAGCCCCCGGGACAGGGGCCTCGGGAGAGCAGTACTTC. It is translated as CSARAPGTGASGEQYF.

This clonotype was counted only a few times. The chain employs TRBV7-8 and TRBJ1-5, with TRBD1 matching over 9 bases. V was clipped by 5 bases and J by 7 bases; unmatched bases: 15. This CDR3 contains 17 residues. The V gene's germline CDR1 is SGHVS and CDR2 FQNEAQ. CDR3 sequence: CASSPRPPGTGNQPQHF. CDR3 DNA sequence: TGTGCCAGCAGCCCGCGACCCCCCGGGACAGGGAACCAGCCCCAGCATTTT.

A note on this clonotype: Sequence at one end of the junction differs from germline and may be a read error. The CDR3 DNA is TGTTCCAGCAGTTACTCGCAGGTTGAGCTGGCTGGGGCCAACGTCCTGACTTTC. This translates into CSSSYSQVELAGANVLTF. J is TRBJ2-6 and V is TRBV6-5, with no clear D. The CDR3 consists of 18 residues. Germline CDR1 MNHEY, CDR2 SVGAGI.

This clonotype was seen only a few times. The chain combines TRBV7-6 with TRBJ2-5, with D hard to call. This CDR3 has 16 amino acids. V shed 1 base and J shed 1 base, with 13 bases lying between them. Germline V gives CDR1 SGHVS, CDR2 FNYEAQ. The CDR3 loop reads CASSLVIGQSQETQYF. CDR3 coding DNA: TGTGCCAGCAGCTTAGTAATAGGTCAGAGCCAAGAGACCCAGTACTTC.

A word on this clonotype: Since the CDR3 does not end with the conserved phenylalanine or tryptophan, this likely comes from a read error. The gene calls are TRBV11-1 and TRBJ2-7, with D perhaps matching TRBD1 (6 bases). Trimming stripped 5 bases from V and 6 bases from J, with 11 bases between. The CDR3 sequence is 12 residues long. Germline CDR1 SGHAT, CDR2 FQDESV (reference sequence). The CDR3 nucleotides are TGTGCCAGCAGCACACAGGGCGGCGAGCAGTACTTA. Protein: CASSTQGGEQYL.

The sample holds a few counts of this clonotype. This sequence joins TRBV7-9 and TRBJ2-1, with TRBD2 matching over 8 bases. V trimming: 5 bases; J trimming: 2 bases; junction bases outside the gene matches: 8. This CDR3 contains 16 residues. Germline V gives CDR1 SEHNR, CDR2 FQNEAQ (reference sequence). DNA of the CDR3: TGTGCCAGCAGCCATATGGGCGGGGGGACCTACAATGAGCAGTTCTTC. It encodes CASSHMGGGTYNEQFF.